This TCR beta chain originates from a study of T cells after yellow fever vaccination (dated by TCRdb to between 2018 and 2020). For context, the study as a whole: The SMART-Seq v4 Ultra Low Input RNA kit was used to prepare libraries from fractions with low cell numbers. To follow T-cell clones before and after primary and booster YFV17D yellow fever vaccination, bulk TCR alpha and beta repertoires were sequenced over time. Two healthy male donors, one aged 18 to 29 and one aged 30 to 40 years, made up the cohort. Bulk PBMC replicates and cell subsets were isolated from blood drawn at multiple timepoints before and after both primary and secondary immunization. The paper as a whole reports these results and caveats: A small share of clonotypes was detected in both CD4 and CD8 compartments, with the overlap likely arising from convergent recombination. After the booster, most clones that had expanded after primary vaccination were detected again (around 97% of CD4 and 88% of CD8), suggesting broad maintenance of memory. The secondary T-cell response was found to be weaker but faster than the primary response, with a peak reached on day 5 rather than on day 15. FACS-sorted repertoires could contain abundant contaminating clonotypes from the bulk population, so computational filtering was required. Only two donors were included in the study, so the extent to which the findings can be generalized is limited.

Sample treatment or condition, as interpreted from the label and publication: live attenuated yellow fever vaccine strain. At each blood-draw timepoint, two biological replicates of bulk PBMCs were collected. A standard Ficoll-Paque protocol was used to isolate PBMCs from peripheral blood. TriZol was used to extract RNA from bulk PBMCs, from CD4 and CD8 fractions, and from dextramer-positive and dextramer-negative fractions. Sequenced on an Illumina NovaSeq 6000. TCR cDNA was made using 5'RACE template switching, a step that added a universal primer site and unique molecular identifiers. Priming of cDNA synthesis was performed from both the TCR alpha and TCR beta constant segments. Library amplification involved two PCR steps, and the second step added sample barcodes and sequencing adapters. Sequencing of libraries was performed on Illumina HiSeq 2500 (2x100 bp) or NovaSeq (2x150 bp). From the authors' description of their analysis: MIGEC was used to demultiplex reads and collapse the reads into UMI consensus sequences, and MiXCR was used for V(D)J alignment. Using edgeR on replicate PBMC samples, clonotypes were called vaccine-responding if FDR was below 0.01 and the log2 fold change was above 5 up to day 15. CD4 or CD8 identity was assigned to each bulk clonotype according to whether the clonotype was present at higher abundance in the sequenced CD4 repertoire or the sequenced CD8 repertoire. TCRdb reprocessed the public reads (quality trimming at Q25 with fastp, clone calling with MiXCR) and kept in-frame beta chains. Rows merge per CDR3 protein into single entries with the most common DNA and genes. The V and J calls were determined by TCRdb, not by the authors. The sample contains 300,000 to 350,000 distinct CDR3 sequences, 3.5% to 4.5% of them found a single time. Of the sample, just under 20% falls within the top ten clones.

Trimming takes 0 bases from V and 6 bases from J, and the germline ends sit 15 bases apart. The germline V gene (reference sequence) sets CDR1 to SEHNR and CDR2 to FQNEAQ. The CDR3 runs 16 residues from the cysteine to the phenylalanine. The entry retains the CDR3 DNA only, 48 bases that are in frame from base 1. Worth noting for this clonotype: The antigen it recognizes is unknown. It has no much larger one-base neighbor in the sample; base qualities were not kept.

In this chain, TRBV7-9 is recombined with TRBJ1-5; the D gene is perhaps TRBD1, from 6 matching bases. Specimen: PBMCs, collected 15 days after the yellow fever booster vaccination. This receptor was identified in a man aged 18 to 30 who received the YFV17D yellow fever vaccine. The CDR3 sequence is CASSLALGGPPQPQHF. The sequence in DNA is TGTGCCAGCAGCTTAGCGCTTGGGGGCCCCCCTCAGCCCCAGCATTTT. Beyond the CDR3, the reference TRBV7-9 and TRBJ1-5 genes provide the residues; the full variable domain reads: DTGVSQNPRHKITKRGQNVTFRCDPISEHNRLYWYRQTLGQGPEFLTYFQNEAQLEKSRLLSDRFSAERPKGSFSTLEIQRTEQGDSAMYLCASSLALGGPPQPQHFGDGTRLSIL.